The 15 T cell receptor beta chains in this list originate from one sample, sequenced in a study of cytomegalovirus exposure and HLA in healthy donors. The PCR used 60 Vbeta and 13 Jbeta primers. Sequencing used immunoSEQ multiplex PCR; TCRdb keeps in-frame clones, though not all of them. This table holds some 130,000 clones, around three quarters found once. Sequenced input: PBMCs. These receptors all stem from a man between 18 and 29 years old in good health and CMV-seronegative.

The table lists this clone with a few counts. The chain is built from TRBV4-2 and TRBJ2-4; 8 bases line up with TRBD1. Germline CDR1 LGHNA, CDR2 YNFKEQ. The CDR3 contains 14 residues. The ends lost 5 bases at V and 6 bases at J; junction bases unmatched: 6. The DNA of the CDR3 is TGTGCCAGCAGCTTGGGGACAGGTAGAAACATTCAGTACTTC. It specifies CASSLGTGRNIQYF.

This chain uses TRBV5-4 with TRBJ1-5; 9 bases agree with TRBD1. Germline CDR1 is SGHNT and CDR2 is YYREEE (reference sequence). With 4 bases clipped from V and 6 bases from J, the junction kept 5 bases outside the gene matches. The CDR3 covers 14 residues. The CDR3 nucleotides read TGTGCCAGCAGCCGGGACAGGGAGTGTCAGCCCCAGCATTTT. Translation gives CASSRDRECQPQHF.

This chain uses TRBV9 with TRBJ2-7; 7 bases line up with TRBD1. CDR1 SGDLS and CDR2 YYNGEE come from the germline V gene. J gave up 3 bases and V 4 bases, and 7 bases lay outside the gene matches. This CDR3 region has 14 residues. The CDR3 spells CASSPERGHYEQYF. CDR3 bases: TGTGCCAGCAGCCCTGAAAGGGGGCACTACGAGCAGTACTTC.

There are a few counts of this clone. The chain uses TRBV6-6 and TRBJ1-5; D not resolved. CDR1 and CDR2 (germline): MNHNY, SVGAGI (reference sequence). The CDR3 sequence is 16 residues long. V gave up 6 bases and J gave up 2 bases, with 17 bases separating them. DNA of the CDR3: TGTGCCAGCAGGCGGGATCAAGGGAGAGGCAATCAGCCCCAGCATTTT. This codes for CASRRDQGRGNQPQHF.

The chain joins TRBV6-5 to TRBJ2-7, with D possibly being TRBD2 (6 bases). The CDR3 contains 13 residues. Between the trimmed V and J ends, which lost 6 bases and 5 bases, there was a span of 14 bases. Per germline, CDR1 MNHEY and CDR2 SVGAGI. CDR3 coding DNA: TGTGCCAGCAGAGGGCTAGCGTTCGACGAGCAGTACTTC. Residues: CASRGLAFDEQYF.

This chain uses TRBV7-9 with TRBJ2-3; no clear D. Germline V CDR1 and CDR2: SEHNR, FQNEAQ (reference sequence). V was shortened by 1 base and J by 1 base, with 6 bases between the two germline ends. This CDR3 comprises 14 residues. CDR3: CASSLGSGTDTQYF. In nucleotides, the CDR3 is TGTGCCAGCAGCTTAGGGAGTGGCACAGATACGCAGTATTTT.

This chain links TRBV27 with TRBJ2-1; 8 nucleotides line up with TRBD1. Germline V gene sequence: CDR1 MNHEY, CDR2 SMNVEV (reference sequence). The junction had 8 bases not matched to a gene; V was cut back by 2 bases and J by 5 bases. CDR3 length: 16 amino acids. In DNA form, the CDR3 reads TGTGCCAGCAGTTTAATCAGGGGGCCAAAGCACAATGAGCAGTTCTTC. Translated: CASSLIRGPKHNEQFF.

The count of this clone is one. This CDR3 reads CASSLGGQGFYNEQFF. The CDR3 DNA follows: TGCGCCAGCAGCTTGGGGGGACAGGGATTTTACAATGAGCAGTTCTTC. The chain combines TRBV5-1 with TRBJ2-1; 9 bases match TRBD1. The germline CDR1 and CDR2 sequences are SGHRS and YFSETQ. Losses at the gene ends were 0 bases for V and 4 bases for J; bases not matched to a gene: 5. The CDR3 is 16 residues long.

This clone was seen once. This sequence joins TRBV12-5 and TRBJ1-5; TRBD1 might be the D (5 bases). Deletions cut 5 bases from V and 0 bases from J, with 11 bases between. This CDR3 comprises 15 residues. Germline V lookup: CDR1 LGHNT, CDR2 FRNRAP. The CDR3 here is CASGRTGFSNQPQHF. In nucleotides, the CDR3 is TGTGCTAGTGGTAGAACAGGCTTTAGCAATCAGCCCCAGCATTTT. The whole variable domain, filled in from reference TRBV12-5 and TRBJ1-5, reads DARVTQTPRHKVTEMGQEVTMRCQPILGHNTVFWYRQTMMQGLELLAYFRNRAPLDDSGMPKDRFSAEMPDATLATLKIQPSEPRDSAVYFCASGRTGFSNQPQHFGDGTRLSIL.

The chain combines TRBV4-2 with TRBJ2-7, with 7 positions matching TRBD1. CDR1 is LGHNA and CDR2 is YNFKEQ in the germline V gene. With 3 bases clipped from V and 2 bases from J, the junction kept 7 bases outside the gene matches. The CDR3 length is 15 residues. The CDR3, as DNA: TGTGCCAGCAGCCAGTCCTCCAGGGGGACCTACGAGCAGTACTTC. Its translation: CASSQSSRGTYEQYF.

V and J are TRBV9 and TRBJ1-6; D perhaps matches TRBD1 (5 bases). This CDR3 is 14 amino acids long. In germline, CDR1 is SGDLS, CDR2 YYNGEE. Deletions cut 0 bases from V and 7 bases from J, with 8 bases between. The CDR3, as DNA: TGTGCCAGCAGCGTAGGACAGACAAATTCACCCCTCCACTTT. It encodes CASSVGQTNSPLHF.

This chain connects TRBV5-5 to TRBJ2-3, with 7 nucleotides matching TRBD2. V shed 3 bases, J shed 5 bases, and the junction held 6 bases outside the gene matches. Germline V CDR1 and CDR2: SGHKS, YYEKEE (reference sequence). The CDR3 extends over 14 amino acids. CDR3 sequence reads: CASSSEWGGDTQYF. CDR3 nucleotides: TGTGCCAGCAGCTCCGAGTGGGGGGGAGATACGCAGTATTTT.

The rearrangement joins TRBV6-1 to TRBJ1-2; D call uncertain. CDR1 and CDR2 from the germline V gene are MNHNS and SASEGT. This CDR3 has 14 amino acids. V dropped 5 bases and J dropped 4 bases, with 14 bases sitting between them. The CDR3 here is CASSSRGDLYGYTF. In nucleotides, the CDR3 is TGTGCCAGCAGTTCGCGTGGAGATCTCTATGGCTACACCTTC.

The rearrangement uses TRBV18 and TRBJ2-1; D remains ambiguous. The CDR3 is 11 amino acids. Germline assignment: CDR1 KGHSH and CDR2 LQKENI. V was trimmed by 5 bases and J by 9 bases, leaving 8 bases between them. CDR3 sequence reads: CASSSECEQFF. The DNA for the CDR3 is TGTGCCAGCTCATCGGAGTGTGAGCAGTTCTTC.

The chain joins TRBV5-1 to TRBJ2-7, with a possible D match to TRBD1 (5 bases). The CDR3 extends over 16 amino acids. Trimming pared 0 bases from V and 1 base from J, leaving 14 bases between. CDR1 is SGHRS, CDR2 YFSETQ, per germline. The CDR3 reads CASSLEAGWVSYEQYF. CDR3 nucleotide sequence: TGCGCCAGCAGCTTGGAGGCAGGGTGGGTGTCCTACGAGCAGTACTTC. Full variable domain (outside the CDR3, taken from reference TRBV5-1 and TRBJ2-7): KAGVTQTPRYLIKTRGQQVTLSCSPISGHRSVSWYQQTPGQGLQFLFEYFSETQRNKGNFPGRFSGRQFSNSRSEMNVSTLELGDSALYLCASSLEAGWVSYEQYFGPGTRLTVT.